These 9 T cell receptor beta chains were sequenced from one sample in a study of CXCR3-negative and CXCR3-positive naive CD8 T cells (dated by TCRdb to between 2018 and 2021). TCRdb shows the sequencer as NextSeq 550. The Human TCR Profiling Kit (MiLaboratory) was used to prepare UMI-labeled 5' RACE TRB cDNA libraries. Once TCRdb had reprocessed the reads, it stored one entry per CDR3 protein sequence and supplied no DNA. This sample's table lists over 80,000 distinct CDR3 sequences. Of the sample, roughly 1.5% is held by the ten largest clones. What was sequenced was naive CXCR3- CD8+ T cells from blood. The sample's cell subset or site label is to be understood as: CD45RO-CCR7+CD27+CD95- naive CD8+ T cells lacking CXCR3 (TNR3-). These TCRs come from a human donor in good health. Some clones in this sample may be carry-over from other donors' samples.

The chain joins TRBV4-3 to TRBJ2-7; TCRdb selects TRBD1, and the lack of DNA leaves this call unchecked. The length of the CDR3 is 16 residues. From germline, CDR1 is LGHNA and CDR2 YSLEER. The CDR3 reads CASSQERQGESYEQYF.

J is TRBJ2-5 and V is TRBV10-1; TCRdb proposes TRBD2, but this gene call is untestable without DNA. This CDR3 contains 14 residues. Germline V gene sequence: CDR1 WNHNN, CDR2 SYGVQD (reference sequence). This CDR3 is CASSESGLAETQYF.

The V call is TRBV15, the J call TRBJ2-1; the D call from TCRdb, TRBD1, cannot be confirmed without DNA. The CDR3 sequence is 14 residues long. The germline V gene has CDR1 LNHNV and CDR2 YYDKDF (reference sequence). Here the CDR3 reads CATSRSDSSNEQFF.

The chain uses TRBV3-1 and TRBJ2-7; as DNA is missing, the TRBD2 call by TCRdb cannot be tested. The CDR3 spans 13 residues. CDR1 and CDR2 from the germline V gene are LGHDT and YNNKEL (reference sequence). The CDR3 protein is CASRGLASYEQYF.

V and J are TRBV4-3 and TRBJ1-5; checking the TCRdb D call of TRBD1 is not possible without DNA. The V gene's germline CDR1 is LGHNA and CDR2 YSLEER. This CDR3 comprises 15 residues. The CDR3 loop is CASSQGGDSNQPQHF.

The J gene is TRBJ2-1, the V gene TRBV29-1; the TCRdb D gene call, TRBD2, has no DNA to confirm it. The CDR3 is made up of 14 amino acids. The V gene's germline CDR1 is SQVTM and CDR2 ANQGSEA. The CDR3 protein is CSVLLVGPYNEQFF.

The CDR3 region is CASSTPGRISDTQYF. This chain connects TRBV9 to TRBJ2-3; TCRdb returns TRBD1, unconfirmable since there is no DNA. From germline, CDR1 is SGDLS and CDR2 YYNGEE. The CDR3 has 15 residues.

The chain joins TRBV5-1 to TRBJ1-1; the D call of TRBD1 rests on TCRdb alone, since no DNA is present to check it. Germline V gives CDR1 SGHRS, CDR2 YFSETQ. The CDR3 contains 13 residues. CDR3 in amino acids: CASSFQGEAEAFF.

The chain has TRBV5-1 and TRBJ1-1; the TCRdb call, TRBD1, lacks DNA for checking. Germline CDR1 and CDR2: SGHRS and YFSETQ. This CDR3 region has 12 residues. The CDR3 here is CASSSLGAEAFF. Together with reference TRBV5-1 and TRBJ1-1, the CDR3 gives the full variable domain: KAGVTQTPRYLIKTRGQQVTLSCSPISGHRSVSWYQQTPGQGLQFLFEYFSETQRNKGNFPGRFSGRQFSNSRSEMNVSTLELGDSALYLCASSSLGAEAFFGQGTRLTVV.